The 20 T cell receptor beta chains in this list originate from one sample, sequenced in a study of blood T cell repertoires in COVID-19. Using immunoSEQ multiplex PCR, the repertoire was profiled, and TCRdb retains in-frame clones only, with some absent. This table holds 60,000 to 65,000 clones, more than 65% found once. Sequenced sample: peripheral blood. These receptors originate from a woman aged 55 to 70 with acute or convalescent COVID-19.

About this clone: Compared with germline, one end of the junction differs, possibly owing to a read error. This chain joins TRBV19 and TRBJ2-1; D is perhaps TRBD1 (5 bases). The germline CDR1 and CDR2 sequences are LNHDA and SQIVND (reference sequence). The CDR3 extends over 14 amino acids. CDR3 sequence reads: CASSIGLGVNEQFF. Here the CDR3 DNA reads TGTGCCAGCAGTATCGGTCTAGGGGTAAATGAGCAGTTCTTC.

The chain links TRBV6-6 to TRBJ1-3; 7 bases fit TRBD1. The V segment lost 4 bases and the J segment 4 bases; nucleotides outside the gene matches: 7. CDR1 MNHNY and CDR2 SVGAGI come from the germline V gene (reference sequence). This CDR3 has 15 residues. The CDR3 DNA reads TGTGCCAGCAGTTTAACAGGGGAGGCGGGAAACACCATATATTTT. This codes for CASSLTGEAGNTIYF.

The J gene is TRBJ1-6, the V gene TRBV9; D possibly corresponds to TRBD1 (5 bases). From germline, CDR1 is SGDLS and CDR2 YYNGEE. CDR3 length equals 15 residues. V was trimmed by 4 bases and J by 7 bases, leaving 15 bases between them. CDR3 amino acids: CASSSGGGSNSPLHF. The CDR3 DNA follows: TGTGCCAGCAGCTCCGGCGGGGGGTCAAATTCACCCCTCCACTTT.

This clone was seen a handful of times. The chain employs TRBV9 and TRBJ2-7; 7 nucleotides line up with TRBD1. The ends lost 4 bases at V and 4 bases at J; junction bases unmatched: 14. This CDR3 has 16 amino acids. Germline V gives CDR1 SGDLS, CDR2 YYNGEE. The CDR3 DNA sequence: TGTGCCAGCAGCCCCAGACAGGGTACGGGGCCATACGAGCAGTACTTC. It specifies CASSPRQGTGPYEQYF.

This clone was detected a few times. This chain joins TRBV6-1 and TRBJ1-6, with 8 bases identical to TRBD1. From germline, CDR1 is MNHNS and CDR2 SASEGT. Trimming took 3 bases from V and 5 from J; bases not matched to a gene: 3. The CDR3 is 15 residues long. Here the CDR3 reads CASSEDRVNNSPLHF. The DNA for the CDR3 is TGTGCCAGCAGTGAGGACAGGGTGAATAATTCACCCCTCCACTTT.

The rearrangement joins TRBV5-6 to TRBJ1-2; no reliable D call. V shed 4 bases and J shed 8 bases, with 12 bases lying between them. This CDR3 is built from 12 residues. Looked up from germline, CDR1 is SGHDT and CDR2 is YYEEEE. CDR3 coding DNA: TGTGCCAGCAGCCCGAGATTCGGGGGCTACACCTTC. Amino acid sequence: CASSPRFGGYTF.

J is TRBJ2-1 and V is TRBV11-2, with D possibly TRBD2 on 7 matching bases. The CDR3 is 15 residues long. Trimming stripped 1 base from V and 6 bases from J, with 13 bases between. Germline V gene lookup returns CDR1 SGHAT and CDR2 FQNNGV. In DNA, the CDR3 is TGTGCCAGCAGCTTAGTAAGGGGGGGATTCAATGAGCAGTTCTTC. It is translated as CASSLVRGGFNEQFF.

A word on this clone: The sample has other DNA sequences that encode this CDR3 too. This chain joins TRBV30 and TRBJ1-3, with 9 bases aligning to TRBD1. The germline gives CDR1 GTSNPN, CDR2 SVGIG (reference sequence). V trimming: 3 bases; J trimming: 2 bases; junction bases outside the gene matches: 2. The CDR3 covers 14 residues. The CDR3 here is CAWRDRGPGNTIYF. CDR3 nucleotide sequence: TGTGCCTGGAGGGACAGGGGTCCTGGAAACACCATATATTTT. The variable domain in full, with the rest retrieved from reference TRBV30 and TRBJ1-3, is SQTIHQWPATLVQPVGSPLSLECTVEGTSNPNLYWYRQAAGRGLQLLFYSVGIGQISSEVPQNLSASRPQDRQFILSSKKLLLSDSGFYLCAWRDRGPGNTIYFGEGSWLTVV.

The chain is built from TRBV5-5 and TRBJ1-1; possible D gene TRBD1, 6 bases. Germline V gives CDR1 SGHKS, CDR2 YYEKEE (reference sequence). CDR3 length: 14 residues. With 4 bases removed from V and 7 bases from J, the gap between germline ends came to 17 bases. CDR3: CASSLQVGANEAFF. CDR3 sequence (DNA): TGTGCCAGCAGCCTCCAGGTGGGGGCCAATGAAGCTTTCTTT.

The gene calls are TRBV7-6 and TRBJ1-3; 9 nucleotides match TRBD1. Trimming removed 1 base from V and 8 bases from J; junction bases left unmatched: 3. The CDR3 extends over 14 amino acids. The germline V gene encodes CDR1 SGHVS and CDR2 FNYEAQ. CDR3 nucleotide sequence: TGTGCCAGCAGCTTAGGGGACAGGGATCACACCATATATTTT. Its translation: CASSLGDRDHTIYF.

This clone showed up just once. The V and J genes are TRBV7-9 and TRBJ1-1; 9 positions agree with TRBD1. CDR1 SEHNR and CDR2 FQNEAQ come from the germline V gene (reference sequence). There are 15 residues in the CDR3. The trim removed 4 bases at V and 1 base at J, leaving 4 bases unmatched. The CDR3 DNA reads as TGTGCCAGCAGCTGGGGGACAGGGACGAACACTGAAGCTTTCTTT. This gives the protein CASSWGTGTNTEAFF.

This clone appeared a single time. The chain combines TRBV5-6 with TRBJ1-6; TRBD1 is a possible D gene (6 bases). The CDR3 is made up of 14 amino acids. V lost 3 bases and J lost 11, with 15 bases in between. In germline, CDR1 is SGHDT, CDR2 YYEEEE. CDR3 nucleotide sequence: TGTGCCAGCAGCTCCAACAGGGATTGGGCACCCCTCCACTTT. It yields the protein CASSSNRDWAPLHF.

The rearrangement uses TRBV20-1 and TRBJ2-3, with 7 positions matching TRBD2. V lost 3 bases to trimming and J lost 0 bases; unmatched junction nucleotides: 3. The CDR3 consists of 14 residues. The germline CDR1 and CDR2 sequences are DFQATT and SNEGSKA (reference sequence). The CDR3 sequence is CSASRAGSTDTQYF. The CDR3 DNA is TGCAGTGCTAGTAGAGCGGGGAGCACAGATACGCAGTATTTT.

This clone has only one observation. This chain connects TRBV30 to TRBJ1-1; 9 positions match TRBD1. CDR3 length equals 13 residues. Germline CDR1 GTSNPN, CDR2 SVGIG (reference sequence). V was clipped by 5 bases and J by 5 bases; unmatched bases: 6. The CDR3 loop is CAWGTGSVTEAFF. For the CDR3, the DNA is TGTGCCTGGGGGACAGGGTCGGTAACTGAAGCTTTCTTT. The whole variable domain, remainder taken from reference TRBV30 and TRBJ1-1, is SQTIHQWPATLVQPVGSPLSLECTVEGTSNPNLYWYRQAAGRGLQLLFYSVGIGQISSEVPQNLSASRPQDRQFILSSKKLLLSDSGFYLCAWGTGSVTEAFFGQGTRLTVV.

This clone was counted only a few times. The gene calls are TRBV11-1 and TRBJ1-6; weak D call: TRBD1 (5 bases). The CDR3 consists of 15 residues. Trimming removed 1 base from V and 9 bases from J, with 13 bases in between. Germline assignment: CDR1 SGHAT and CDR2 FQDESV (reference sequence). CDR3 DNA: TGTGCCAGCAGCTTAGAAAGGGGTGGTCGTTCACCCCTCCACTTT. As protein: CASSLERGGRSPLHF.

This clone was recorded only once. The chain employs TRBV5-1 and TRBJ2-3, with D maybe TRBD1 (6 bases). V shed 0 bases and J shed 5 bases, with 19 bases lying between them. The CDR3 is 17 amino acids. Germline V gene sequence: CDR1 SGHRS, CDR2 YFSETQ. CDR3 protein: CASSLDGQINLGDTQYF. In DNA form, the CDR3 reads TGCGCCAGCAGCTTGGATGGACAGATTAACTTGGGAGATACGCAGTATTTT.

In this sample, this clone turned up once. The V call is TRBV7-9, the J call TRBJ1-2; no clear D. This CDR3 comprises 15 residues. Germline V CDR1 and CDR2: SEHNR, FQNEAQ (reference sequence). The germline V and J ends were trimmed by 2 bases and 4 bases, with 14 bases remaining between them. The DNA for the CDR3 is TGTGCCAGCAGCTTAAGCGGGCAGCCGTCCTATGGCTACACCTTC. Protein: CASSLSGQPSYGYTF.

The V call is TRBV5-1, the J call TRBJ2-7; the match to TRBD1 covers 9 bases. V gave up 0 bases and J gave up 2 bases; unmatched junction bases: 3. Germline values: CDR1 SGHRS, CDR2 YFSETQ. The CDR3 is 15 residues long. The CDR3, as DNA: TGCGCCAGCAGCTTGGCTGGGACAGGGCCCTACGAGCAGTACTTC. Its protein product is CASSLAGTGPYEQYF.

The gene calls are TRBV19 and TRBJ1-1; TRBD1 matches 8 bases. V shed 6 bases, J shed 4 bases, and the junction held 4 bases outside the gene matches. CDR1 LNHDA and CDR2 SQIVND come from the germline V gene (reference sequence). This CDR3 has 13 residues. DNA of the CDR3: TGTGCCAGTAGGGACAGGGTGGTCACTGAAGCTTTCTTT. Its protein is CASRDRVVTEAFF. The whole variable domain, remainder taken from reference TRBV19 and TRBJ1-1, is DGGITQSPKYLFRKEGQNVTLSCEQNLNHDAMYWYRQDPGQGLRLIYYSQIVNDFQKGDIAEGYSVSREKKESFPLTVTSAQKNPTAFYLCASRDRVVTEAFFGQGTRLTVV.

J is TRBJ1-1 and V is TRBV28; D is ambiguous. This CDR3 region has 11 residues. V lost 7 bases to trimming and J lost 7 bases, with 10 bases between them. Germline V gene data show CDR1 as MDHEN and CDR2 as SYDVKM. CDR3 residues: CASKAPHEAFF. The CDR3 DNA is TGTGCCAGCAAAGCGCCTCATGAAGCTTTCTTT.